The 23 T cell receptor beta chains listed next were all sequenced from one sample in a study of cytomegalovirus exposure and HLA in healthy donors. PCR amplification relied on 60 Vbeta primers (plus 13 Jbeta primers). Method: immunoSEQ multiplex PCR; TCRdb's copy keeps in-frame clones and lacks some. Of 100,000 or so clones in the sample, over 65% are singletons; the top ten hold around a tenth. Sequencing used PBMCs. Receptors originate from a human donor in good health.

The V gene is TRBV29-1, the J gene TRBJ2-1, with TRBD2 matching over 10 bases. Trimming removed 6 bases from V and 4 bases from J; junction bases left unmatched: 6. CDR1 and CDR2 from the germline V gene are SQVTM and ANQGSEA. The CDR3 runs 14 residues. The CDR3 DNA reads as TGCAGCGTCGAGCTAGCGGGGGTTTACAATGAGCAGTTCTTC. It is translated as CSVELAGVYNEQFF.

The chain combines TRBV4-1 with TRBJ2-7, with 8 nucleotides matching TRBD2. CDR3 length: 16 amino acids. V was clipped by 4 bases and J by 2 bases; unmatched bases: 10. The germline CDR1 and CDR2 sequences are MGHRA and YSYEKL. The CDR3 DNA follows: TGCGCCAGCAGCCCCGGTGATAGCGGGAACCCCTACGAGCAGTACTTC. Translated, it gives CASSPGDSGNPYEQYF.

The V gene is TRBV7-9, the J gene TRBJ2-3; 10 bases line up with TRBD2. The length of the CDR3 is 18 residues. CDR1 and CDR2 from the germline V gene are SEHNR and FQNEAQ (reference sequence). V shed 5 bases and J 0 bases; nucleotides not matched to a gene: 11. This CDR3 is CASSGAGGPGGSTDTQYF. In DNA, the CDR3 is TGTGCCAGCAGCGGAGCGGGAGGGCCGGGGGGGAGCACAGATACGCAGTATTTT.

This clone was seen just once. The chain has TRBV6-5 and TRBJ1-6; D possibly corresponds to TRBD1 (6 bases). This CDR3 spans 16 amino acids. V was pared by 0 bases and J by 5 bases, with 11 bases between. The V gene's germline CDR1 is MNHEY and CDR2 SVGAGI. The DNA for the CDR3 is TGTGCCAGCAGTTACTCTCAGGGGCTGGATAATTCACCCCTCCACTTT. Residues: CASSYSQGLDNSPLHF.

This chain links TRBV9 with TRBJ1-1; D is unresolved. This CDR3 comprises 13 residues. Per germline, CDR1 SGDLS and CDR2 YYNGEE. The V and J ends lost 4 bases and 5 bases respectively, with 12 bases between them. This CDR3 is CASSPRTGTEAFF. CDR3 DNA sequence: TGTGCCAGCAGCCCCCGGACGGGAACTGAAGCTTTCTTT.

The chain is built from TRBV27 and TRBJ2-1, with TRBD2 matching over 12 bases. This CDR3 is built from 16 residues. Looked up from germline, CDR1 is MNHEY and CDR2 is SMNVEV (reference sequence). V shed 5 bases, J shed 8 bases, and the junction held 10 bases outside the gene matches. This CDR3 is CASSGGRLAGADEQFF. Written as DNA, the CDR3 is TGTGCCAGCAGTGGGGGGAGACTAGCGGGAGCAGATGAGCAGTTCTTC.

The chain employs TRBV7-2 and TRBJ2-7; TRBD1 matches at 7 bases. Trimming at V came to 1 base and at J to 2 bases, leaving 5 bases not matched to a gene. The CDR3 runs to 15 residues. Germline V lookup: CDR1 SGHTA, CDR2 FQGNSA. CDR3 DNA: TGTGCCAGCAGCTTAGAAACAGGGGATACCTACGAGCAGTACTTC. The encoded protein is CASSLETGDTYEQYF.

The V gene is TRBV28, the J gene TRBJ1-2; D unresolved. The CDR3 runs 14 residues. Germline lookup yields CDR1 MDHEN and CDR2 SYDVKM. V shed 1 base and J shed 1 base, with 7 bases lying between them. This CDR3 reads CASSLSQSNYGYTF. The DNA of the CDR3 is TGTGCCAGCAGTTTATCACAGAGTAACTATGGCTACACCTTC.

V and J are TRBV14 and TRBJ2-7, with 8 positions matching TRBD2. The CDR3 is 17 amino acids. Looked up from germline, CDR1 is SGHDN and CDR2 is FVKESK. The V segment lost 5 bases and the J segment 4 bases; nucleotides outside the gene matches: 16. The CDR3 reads CASSTPRGGTTGYEQYF. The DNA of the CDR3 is TGTGCCAGCAGCACCCCCCGCGGGGGGACGACTGGGTACGAGCAGTACTTC.

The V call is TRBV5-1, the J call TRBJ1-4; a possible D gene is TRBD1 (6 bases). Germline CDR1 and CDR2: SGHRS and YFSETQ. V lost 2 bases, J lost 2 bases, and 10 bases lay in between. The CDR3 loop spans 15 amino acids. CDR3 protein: CASSLTGLTNEKLFF. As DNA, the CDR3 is TGCGCCAGCAGCTTAACAGGGTTGACTAATGAAAAACTGTTTTTT. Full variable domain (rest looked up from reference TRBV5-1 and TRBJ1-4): KAGVTQTPRYLIKTRGQQVTLSCSPISGHRSVSWYQQTPGQGLQFLFEYFSETQRNKGNFPGRFSGRQFSNSRSEMNVSTLELGDSALYLCASSLTGLTNEKLFFGSGTQLSVL.

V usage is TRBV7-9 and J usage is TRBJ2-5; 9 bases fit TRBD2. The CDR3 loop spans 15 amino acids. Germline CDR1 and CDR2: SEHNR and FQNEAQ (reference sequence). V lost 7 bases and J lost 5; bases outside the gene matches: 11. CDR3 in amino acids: CASTPSGIEIETQYF. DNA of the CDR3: TGTGCCAGCACCCCTAGCGGGATCGAAATCGAGACCCAGTACTTC.

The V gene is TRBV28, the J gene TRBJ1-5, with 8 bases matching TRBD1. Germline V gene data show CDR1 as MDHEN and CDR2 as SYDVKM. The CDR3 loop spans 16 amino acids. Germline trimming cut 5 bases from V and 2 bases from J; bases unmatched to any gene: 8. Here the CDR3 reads CASSPWGQAGNQPQHF. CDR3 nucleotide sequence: TGTGCCAGCAGTCCCTGGGGACAGGCCGGCAATCAGCCCCAGCATTTT.

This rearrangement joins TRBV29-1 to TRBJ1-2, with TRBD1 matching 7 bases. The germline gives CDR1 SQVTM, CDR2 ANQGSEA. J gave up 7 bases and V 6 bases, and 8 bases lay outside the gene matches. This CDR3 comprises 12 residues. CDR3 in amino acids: CSVFDRVGGYTF. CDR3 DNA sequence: TGCAGCGTGTTTGACAGGGTCGGTGGCTACACCTTC.

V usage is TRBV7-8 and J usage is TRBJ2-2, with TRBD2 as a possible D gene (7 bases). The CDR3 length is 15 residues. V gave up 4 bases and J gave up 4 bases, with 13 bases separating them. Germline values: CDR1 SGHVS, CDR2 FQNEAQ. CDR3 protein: CASSSQGGSTGELFF. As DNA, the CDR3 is TGTGCCAGCAGCTCACAGGGAGGGTCCACCGGGGAGCTGTTTTTT. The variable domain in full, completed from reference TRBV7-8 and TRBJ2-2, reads GAGVSQSPRYKVAKRGQDVALRCDPISGHVSLFWYQQALGQGPEFLTYFQNEAQLDKSGLPSDRFFAERPEGSVSTLKIQRTQQEDSAVYLCASSSQGGSTGELFFGEGSRLTVL.

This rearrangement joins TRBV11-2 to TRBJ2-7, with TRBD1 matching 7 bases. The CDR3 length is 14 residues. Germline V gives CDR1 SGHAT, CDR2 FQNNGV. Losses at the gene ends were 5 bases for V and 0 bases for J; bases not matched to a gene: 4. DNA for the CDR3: TGTGCCAGCAGCGTCTGGGACAGCTCCTACGAGCAGTACTTC. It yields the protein CASSVWDSSYEQYF.

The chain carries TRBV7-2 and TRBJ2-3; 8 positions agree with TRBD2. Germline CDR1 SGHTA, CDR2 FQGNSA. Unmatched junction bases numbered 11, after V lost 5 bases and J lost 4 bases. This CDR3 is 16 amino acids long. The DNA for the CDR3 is TGTGCCAGCAGCCCACGACTACGGGGGGGGCCAGATACGCAGTATTTT. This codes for CASSPRLRGGPDTQYF.

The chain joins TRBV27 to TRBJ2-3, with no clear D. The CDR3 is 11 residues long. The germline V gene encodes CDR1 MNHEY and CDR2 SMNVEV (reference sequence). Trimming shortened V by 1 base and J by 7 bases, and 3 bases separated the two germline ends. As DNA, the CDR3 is TGTGCCAGCAGTTTATTAAATACGCAGTATTTT. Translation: CASSLLNTQYF.

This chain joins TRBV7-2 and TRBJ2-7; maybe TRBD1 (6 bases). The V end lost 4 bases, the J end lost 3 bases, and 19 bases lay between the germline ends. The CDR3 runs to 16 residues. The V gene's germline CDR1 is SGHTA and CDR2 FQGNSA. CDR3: CASSSPWTVPNYEQYF. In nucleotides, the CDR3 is TGTGCCAGCAGCTCCCCATGGACAGTTCCTAACTACGAGCAGTACTTC. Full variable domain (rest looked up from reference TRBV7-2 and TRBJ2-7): GAGVSQSPSNKVTEKGKDVELRCDPISGHTALYWYRQSLGQGLEFLIYFQGNSAPDKSGLPSDRFSAERTGGSVSTLTIQRTQQEDSAVYLCASSSPWTVPNYEQYFGPGTRLTVT.

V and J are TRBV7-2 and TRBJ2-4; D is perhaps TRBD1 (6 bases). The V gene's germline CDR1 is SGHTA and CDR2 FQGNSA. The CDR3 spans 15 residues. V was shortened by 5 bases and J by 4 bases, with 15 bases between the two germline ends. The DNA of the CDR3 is TGTGCCAGCAGCCTTAACCGGGACACAAAAAACATTCAGTACTTC. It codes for CASSLNRDTKNIQYF.

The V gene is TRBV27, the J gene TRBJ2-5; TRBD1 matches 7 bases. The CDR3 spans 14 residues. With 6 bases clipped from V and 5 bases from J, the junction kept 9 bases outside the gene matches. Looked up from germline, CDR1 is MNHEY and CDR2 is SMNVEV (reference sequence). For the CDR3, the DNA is TGTGCCAGCAGGGGAAGACAGGGCAGGGAGACCCAGTACTTC. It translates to CASRGRQGRETQYF.

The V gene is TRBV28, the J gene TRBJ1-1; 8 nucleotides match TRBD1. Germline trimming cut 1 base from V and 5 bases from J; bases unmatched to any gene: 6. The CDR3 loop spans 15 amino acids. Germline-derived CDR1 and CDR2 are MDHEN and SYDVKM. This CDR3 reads CASSLSGQGLTEAFF. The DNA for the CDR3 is TGTGCCAGCAGTTTATCAGGACAGGGTTTGACTGAAGCTTTCTTT.

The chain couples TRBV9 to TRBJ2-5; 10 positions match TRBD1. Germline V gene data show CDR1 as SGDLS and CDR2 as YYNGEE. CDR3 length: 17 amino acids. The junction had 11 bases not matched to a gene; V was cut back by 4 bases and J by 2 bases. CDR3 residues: CASSPRGQGMGQETQYF. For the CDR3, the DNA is TGTGCCAGCAGCCCCCGGGGACAGGGGATGGGGCAAGAGACCCAGTACTTC.

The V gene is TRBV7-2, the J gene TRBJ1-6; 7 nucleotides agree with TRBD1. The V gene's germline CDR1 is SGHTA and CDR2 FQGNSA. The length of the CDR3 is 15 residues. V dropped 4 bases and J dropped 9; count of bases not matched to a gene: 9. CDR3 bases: TGTGCCAGCAGCTCAAACCGACAGGGAGGTTCACCCCTCCACTTT. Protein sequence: CASSSNRQGGSPLHF.